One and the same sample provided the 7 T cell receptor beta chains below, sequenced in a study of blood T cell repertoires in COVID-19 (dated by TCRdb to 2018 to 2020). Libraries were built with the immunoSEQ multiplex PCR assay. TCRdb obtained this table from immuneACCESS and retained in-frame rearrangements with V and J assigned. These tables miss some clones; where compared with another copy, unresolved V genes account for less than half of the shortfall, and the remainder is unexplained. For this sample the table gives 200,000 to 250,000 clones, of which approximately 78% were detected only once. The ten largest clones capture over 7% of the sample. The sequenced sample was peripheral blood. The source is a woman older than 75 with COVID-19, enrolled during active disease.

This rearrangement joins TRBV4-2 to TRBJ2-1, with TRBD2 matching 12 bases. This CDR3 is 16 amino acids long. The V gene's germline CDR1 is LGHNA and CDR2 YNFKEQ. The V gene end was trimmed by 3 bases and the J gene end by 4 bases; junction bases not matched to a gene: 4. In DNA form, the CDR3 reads TGTGCCAGCAGCCAGGGTCTAGCGGGGGGGTACAATGAGCAGTTCTTC. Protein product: CASSQGLAGGYNEQFF.

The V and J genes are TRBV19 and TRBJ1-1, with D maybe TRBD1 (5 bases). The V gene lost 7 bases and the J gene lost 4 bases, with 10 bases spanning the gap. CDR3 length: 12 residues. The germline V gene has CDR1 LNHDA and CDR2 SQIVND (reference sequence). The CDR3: CASTLGRTEAFF. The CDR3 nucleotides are TGTGCCAGTACTTTGGGGCGCACTGAAGCTTTCTTT.

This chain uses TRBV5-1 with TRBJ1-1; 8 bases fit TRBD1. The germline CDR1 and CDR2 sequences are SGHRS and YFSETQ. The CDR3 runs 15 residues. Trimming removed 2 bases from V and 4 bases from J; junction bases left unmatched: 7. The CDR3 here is CASSLHPGGPTEAFF. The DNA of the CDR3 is TGCGCCAGCAGCTTACACCCAGGGGGCCCCACTGAAGCTTTCTTT.

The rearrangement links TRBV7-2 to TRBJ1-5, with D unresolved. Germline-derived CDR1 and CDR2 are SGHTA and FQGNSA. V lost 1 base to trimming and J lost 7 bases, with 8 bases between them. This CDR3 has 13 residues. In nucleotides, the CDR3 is TGTGCCAGCAGCTTAGACTTGCGCCAGCCCCAGCATTTT. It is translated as CASSLDLRQPQHF.

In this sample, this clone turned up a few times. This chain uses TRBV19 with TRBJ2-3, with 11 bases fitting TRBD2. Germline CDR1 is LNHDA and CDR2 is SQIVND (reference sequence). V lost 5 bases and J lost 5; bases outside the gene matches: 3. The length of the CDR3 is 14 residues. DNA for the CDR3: TGTGCCAGTAGTTCTAGCGGGGGGAGAGATACGCAGTATTTT. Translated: CASSSSGGRDTQYF.

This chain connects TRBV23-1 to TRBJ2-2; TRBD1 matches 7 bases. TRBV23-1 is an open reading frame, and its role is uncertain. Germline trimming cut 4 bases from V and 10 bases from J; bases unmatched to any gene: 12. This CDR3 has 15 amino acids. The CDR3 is CASSLQGTPTLELFF. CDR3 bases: TGCGCCAGCAGTCTACAGGGGACCCCGACGTTGGAGCTGTTTTTT.

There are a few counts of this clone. The CDR3 protein is CASSEANPGQLYEQYF. DNA for the CDR3: TGTGCCAGCAGTGAAGCAAATCCCGGACAGTTATACGAGCAGTACTTC. The V gene is TRBV6-1, the J gene TRBJ2-7, with a possible D match to TRBD1 (6 bases). V was clipped by 0 bases and J by 4 bases, with 16 bases between them. There are 16 residues in the CDR3. Germline V gene data show CDR1 as MNHNS and CDR2 as SASEGT.